Below, 29 T cell receptor beta chains from the same sample are listed, as sequenced in a study of T cell responses to AZD1222 COVID-19 vaccine. The method was immunoSEQ multiplex PCR; TCRdb's version includes in-frame clones alone and lacks a portion of them. The data contain nearly 110,000 clones, 75% to 95% of them seen just once; the ten biggest clones take up 5% to 7.5%. The sample in question was peripheral blood, obtained 28 days after the second AZD1222 dose. These receptors came from an adult who received the AZD1222 COVID-19 vaccine.

The chain carries TRBV7-2 and TRBJ1-2, with D perhaps matching TRBD1 (6 bases). Between the trimmed V and J ends, which lost 1 base and 4 bases, there was a span of 10 bases. The CDR3 covers 14 residues. CDR1 is SGHTA and CDR2 is FQGNSA in the germline V gene. In DNA, the CDR3 is TGTGCCAGCAGCTTAGATGTAGGGGGCTATGGCTACACCTTC. It encodes CASSLDVGGYGYTF. Based on the CDR3 plus reference TRBV7-2 and TRBJ1-2, the full variable domain is GAGVSQSPSNKVTEKGKDVELRCDPISGHTALYWYRQSLGQGLEFLIYFQGNSAPDKSGLPSDRFSAERTGGSVSTLTIQRTQQEDSAVYLCASSLDVGGYGYTFGSGTRLTVV.

V usage is TRBV5-1 and J usage is TRBJ2-7; no firm D call. The CDR3 totals 14 residues. Germline V CDR1 and CDR2: SGHRS, YFSETQ. V was trimmed by 0 bases and J by 2 bases, leaving 9 bases between them. Written as DNA, the CDR3 is TGCGCCAGCAGCTTGGTGGTCAACCCCTACGAGCAGTACTTC. Encoded protein: CASSLVVNPYEQYF.

This clone was seen once. V usage is TRBV6-5 and J usage is TRBJ1-1; unclear D gene. Germline values: CDR1 MNHEY, CDR2 SVGAGI. The ends were cut back, 0 bases at V and 1 base at J, with 9 bases in the middle. The CDR3 has 15 amino acids. The CDR3 region has the DNA TGTGCCAGCAGTTACTCTGCAGCCAGGAACACTGAAGCTTTCTTT. Residues: CASSYSAARNTEAFF.

The V call is TRBV29-1, the J call TRBJ2-4, with D perhaps being TRBD1 or TRBD2 (5 bases each). Germline V CDR1 and CDR2: SQVTM, ANQGSEA. Trimming pared 6 bases from V and 1 base from J, leaving 19 bases between. This CDR3 has 16 amino acids. The chain's CDR3 is CSVPGPIREAKNIQYF. The DNA for the CDR3 is TGCAGCGTCCCGGGACCGATTCGAGAGGCCAAAAACATTCAGTACTTC.

This clone is medium-sized within its sample. The chain combines TRBV5-1 with TRBJ1-2; D not resolved. V was clipped by 4 bases and J by 0 bases, with 19 bases between them. Germline V gene data show CDR1 as SGHRS and CDR2 as YFSETQ. The CDR3 runs 17 residues. For the CDR3, the DNA is TGCGCCAGCAGCAGACGACCGGGAGAAGCTTCTAACTATGGCTACACCTTC. This codes for CASSRRPGEASNYGYTF.

The genes are TRBV2 and TRBJ1-2, with D maybe TRBD1 (5 bases). The CDR3 is 11 amino acids. Germline values: CDR1 SNHLY, CDR2 FYNNEI. V dropped 4 bases and J dropped 7 bases, with 7 bases sitting between them. The CDR3 DNA sequence: TGTGCCAGCAGTGTTGACAGTGGCTACACCTTC. This translates into CASSVDSGYTF.

This rearrangement joins TRBV5-4 to TRBJ1-4; D gene ambiguous. The CDR3 sequence is 16 residues long. In germline, CDR1 is SGHNT, CDR2 YYREEE (reference sequence). V shed 0 bases and J shed 0 bases, with 9 bases lying between them. CDR3 sequence: CASSLARGTTNEKLFF. The DNA for the CDR3 is TGTGCCAGCAGCTTGGCCAGAGGGACAACTAATGAAAAACTGTTTTTT.

The V gene is TRBV19, the J gene TRBJ2-1, with 10 nucleotides matching TRBD2. The CDR3 is 13 amino acids. Unmatched junction bases numbered 5, after V lost 6 bases and J lost 9 bases. In germline, CDR1 is LNHDA, CDR2 SQIVND (reference sequence). The CDR3 DNA reads TGTGCCAGTAGATCTAGCGGGGGTGGTGAGCAGTTCTTC. The encoded protein is CASRSSGGGEQFF.

J is TRBJ2-1 and V is TRBV5-4; D may be TRBD1 (6 bases). The length of the CDR3 is 15 residues. CDR1 and CDR2 (germline): SGHNT, YYREEE (reference sequence). V lost 4 bases and J 6 bases, leaving 17 bases between the germline ends. The CDR3 loop is CASSPAPRRGNEQFF. As DNA, the CDR3 is TGTGCCAGCAGCCCCGCCCCCCGCAGGGGCAATGAGCAGTTCTTC.

The V and J genes are TRBV5-6 and TRBJ2-7; tentatively, D is TRBD1 (6 bases). From germline, CDR1 is SGHDT and CDR2 YYEEEE. CDR3 length: 15 residues. Trimming stripped 2 bases from V and 2 bases from J, with 14 bases between. The CDR3 sequence is CASSLRGWAPYEQYF. The CDR3 DNA follows: TGTGCCAGCAGCTTAAGGGGGTGGGCCCCCTACGAGCAGTACTTC.

The chain employs TRBV28 and TRBJ1-2; D is undetermined. Per germline, CDR1 MDHEN and CDR2 SYDVKM. There are 13 residues in the CDR3. Trimming shortened V by 3 bases and J by 2 bases, and 7 bases separated the two germline ends. In nucleotides, the CDR3 is TGTGCCAGCAGTTTCTCAGAAAACTATGGCTACACCTTC. Translated: CASSFSENYGYTF.

This chain uses TRBV18 with TRBJ2-7, with D perhaps being TRBD1 or TRBD2 (5 bases each). Germline V gene lookup returns CDR1 KGHSH and CDR2 LQKENI. V was cut by 4 bases and J by 5 bases, with 12 bases left in between. This CDR3 has 13 residues. The DNA of the CDR3 is TGTGCCAGCTCACAACAGGACGGGAACGAGCAGTACTTC. Its translation is CASSQQDGNEQYF. The complete variable domain, with remaining parts taken from reference TRBV18 and TRBJ2-7, reads NAGVMQNPRHLVRRRGQEARLRCSPMKGHSHVYWYRQLPEEGLKFMVYLQKENIIDESGMPKERFSAEFPKEGPSILRIQQVVRGDSAAYFCASSQQDGNEQYFGPGTRLTVT.

Concerning this clone itself: Other DNA sequences from this sample encode an identical CDR3 as well. J is TRBJ2-2 and V is TRBV29-1; D remains unclear. Trimming removed 5 bases at V and 2 bases at J, with 3 bases between. Germline V gene sequence: CDR1 SQVTM, CDR2 ANQGSEA. The CDR3 spans 11 residues. The CDR3 spells CSVLNTGELFF. For the CDR3, the DNA is TGCAGCGTTCTAAACACCGGGGAGCTGTTTTTT.

J is TRBJ2-3 and V is TRBV28; TRBD2 is a possible D gene (6 bases). The CDR3 totals 16 residues. Germline V lookup: CDR1 MDHEN, CDR2 SYDVKM. V was trimmed by 6 bases and J by 2 bases, leaving 18 bases between them. The CDR3, as DNA: TGTGCCAGCAGCCCAGGGCCGGAGGGAACCACAGATACGCAGTATTTT. The encoded protein is CASSPGPEGTTDTQYF.

The V and J genes are TRBV24-1 and TRBJ1-2; D remains ambiguous. CDR3 length: 13 residues. Germline CDR1 reads KGHDR; CDR2 reads SFDVKD. V was shortened by 3 bases and J by 4 bases, with 8 bases between the two germline ends. CDR3 bases: TGTGCCACCAGTGATGGAGGCAGCTATGGCTACACCTTC. This codes for CATSDGGSYGYTF.

A single count supports this clone. The rearrangement joins TRBV28 to TRBJ1-6; D ambiguous. Trimming removed 2 bases at V and 7 bases at J, with 3 bases between. From germline, CDR1 is MDHEN and CDR2 SYDVKM. The CDR3 loop spans 12 amino acids. In nucleotides, the CDR3 is TGTGCCAGCAGTTTAGGGAATTCACCCCTCCACTTT. Translating it yields CASSLGNSPLHF.

This clone has more than one count but fewer than ten. J is TRBJ2-5 and V is TRBV5-1, with D possibly matching TRBD2 (7 bases). Looked up from germline, CDR1 is SGHRS and CDR2 is YFSETQ. V lost 5 bases and J 1 base, leaving 12 bases between the germline ends. This CDR3 has 14 amino acids. This CDR3 reads CASRAGGPQETQYF. Written as DNA, the CDR3 is TGCGCCAGCAGGGCCGGGGGGCCCCAAGAGACCCAGTACTTC.

The chain uses TRBV19 and TRBJ2-1; perhaps TRBD1 as D (5 bases). Trimming pared 4 bases from V and 5 bases from J, leaving 12 bases between. The CDR3 covers 14 residues. Germline V CDR1 and CDR2: LNHDA, SQIVND (reference sequence). The CDR3: CASSTQGLHNEQFF. The CDR3 region has the DNA TGTGCCAGTAGTACGCAGGGCCTACACAATGAGCAGTTCTTC.

This chain links TRBV14 with TRBJ1-5, with D unresolved. CDR3 length: 16 residues. Trimming shortened V by 0 bases and J by 5 bases, and 14 bases separated the two germline ends. The germline gives CDR1 SGHDN, CDR2 FVKESK. CDR3 sequence (DNA): TGTGCCAGCAGCCAAGATAGCGGGAGCCCCCATCAGCCCCAGCATTTT. Its protein is CASSQDSGSPHQPQHF.

The rearrangement uses TRBV21-1 and TRBJ2-1; TRBD1 is the table's D call, not checked against the DNA. TRBV21-1 is listed as a pseudogene. CDR3 length: 16 residues. Written as DNA, the CDR3 is TGTGCCAGCAGCAGAGGGGGCGAGGGATGCTACAATGAGCAGTTCTTC. Its translation is CASSRGGEGCYNEQFF.

This clone was detected once. V and J are TRBV12-5 and TRBJ2-3; D is possibly TRBD1 (5 bases). This CDR3 is 16 amino acids long. Trimming removed 6 bases from V and 4 bases from J, with 20 bases in between. Germline-derived CDR1 and CDR2 are LGHNT and FRNRAP. The CDR3 DNA reads TGTGCTAGTGGCTCAGGCGTGGGGCAGGTTCCAGATACGCAGTATTTT. Residues: CASGSGVGQVPDTQYF.

The rearrangement joins TRBV9 to TRBJ1-6, with D perhaps matching TRBD1 (6 bases). V lost 7 bases and J lost 0, with 14 bases in between. The V gene's germline CDR1 is SGDLS and CDR2 YYNGEE. This CDR3 region has 16 residues. In nucleotides, the CDR3 is TGTGCCAGCGGGGGCAGGGTGAGCTCCTATAATTCACCCCTCCACTTT. Translation gives CASGGRVSSYNSPLHF.

This clone was recorded once. CDR3 sequence: CATSRGHREGTGELFF. The DNA for the CDR3 is TGTGCCACCAGCAGAGGCCACAGGGAGGGTACCGGGGAGCTGTTTTTT. The V call is TRBV15, the J call TRBJ2-2; the D gene is possibly TRBD2 (7 bases). CDR1 is LNHNV and CDR2 is YYDKDF in the germline V gene (reference sequence). V was cut by 1 base and J by 5 bases, with 14 bases left in between. This CDR3 has 16 amino acids.

The rearrangement uses TRBV2 and TRBJ2-4, with 8 bases fitting TRBD2. Losses at the gene ends were 4 bases for V and 8 bases for J; bases not matched to a gene: 4. The CDR3 contains 13 residues. CDR1 and CDR2 (germline): SNHLY, FYNNEI. The CDR3 DNA is TGTGCCAGCAGTGCGGGGGGGATTGACATTCAGTACTTC. Amino acid sequence: CASSAGGIDIQYF.

The chain employs TRBV18 and TRBJ1-1; 8 bases match TRBD1. From germline, CDR1 is KGHSH and CDR2 LQKENI. Trimming removed 4 bases from V and 3 bases from J; junction bases left unmatched: 4. This CDR3 region has 14 residues. The DNA for the CDR3 is TGTGCCAGCTCACAAAGCAGGGGGCACACTGAAGCTTTCTTT. The encoded protein is CASSQSRGHTEAFF. Full variable domain (outside the CDR3, taken from reference TRBV18 and TRBJ1-1): NAGVMQNPRHLVRRRGQEARLRCSPMKGHSHVYWYRQLPEEGLKFMVYLQKENIIDESGMPKERFSAEFPKEGPSILRIQQVVRGDSAAYFCASSQSRGHTEAFFGQGTRLTVV.

This rearrangement joins TRBV5-6 to TRBJ1-3, with D uncertain. Trimming took 2 bases from V and 0 from J, leaving 6 bases between them. Per germline, CDR1 SGHDT and CDR2 YYEEEE. The CDR3 runs to 14 residues. In DNA form, the CDR3 reads TGTGCCAGCAGCTTCTTCATCTCTGGAAACACCATATATTTT. Its translation: CASSFFISGNTIYF. Variable domain in full (rest from reference TRBV5-6 and TRBJ1-3): DAGVTQSPTHLIKTRGQQVTLRCSPKSGHDTVSWYQQALGQGPQFIFQYYEEEERQRGNFPDRFSGHQFPNYSSELNVNALLLGDSALYLCASSFFISGNTIYFGEGSWLTVV.

This clone has just a few counts. This chain connects TRBV13 to TRBJ1-6; D uncertain. V dropped 0 bases and J dropped 11 bases, with 11 bases sitting between them. CDR3 size: 14 residues. The germline gives CDR1 PRHDT, CDR2 FYEKMQ (reference sequence). This CDR3 reads CASSLGRRMPPLHF. The DNA of the CDR3 is TGTGCCAGCAGCTTAGGGCGGAGGATGCCACCCCTCCACTTT.

The gene calls are TRBV30 and TRBJ1-5, with a tentative D call TRBD1 (6 bases). Trimming cost V 8 bases and J 1 base, with 15 bases left between them. Germline V gene lookup returns CDR1 GTSNPN and CDR2 SVGIG (reference sequence). The CDR3 covers 14 residues. The CDR3 region is CAGGLWGSNQPQHF. The CDR3 DNA is TGTGCCGGGGGCCTTTGGGGGAGCAATCAGCCCCAGCATTTT.

The chain has TRBV19 and TRBJ1-6, with TRBD1 identical over 8 bases. In germline, CDR1 is LNHDA, CDR2 SQIVND (reference sequence). The CDR3 has 14 residues. Germline trimming cut 3 bases from V and 10 bases from J; bases unmatched to any gene: 5. The CDR3 protein is CASSMDRVGSPLHF. The DNA of the CDR3 is TGTGCCAGTAGTATGGACAGGGTCGGGTCACCCCTCCACTTT.